This T cell receptor beta chain derives from a study of PD-1 blockade in classical Hodgkin lymphoma (dated by TCRdb to 2019 to 2021). For context, the study as a whole: Nivolumab dosing was 3 mg/kg intravenously every 2 weeks, continuing until either disease progression or unacceptable toxicity. The study used CyTOF and TCR beta sequencing to define a peripheral blood immune signature of response to PD-1 blockade in classical Hodgkin lymphoma. General findings and caveats noted by the study authors: Diversity was lower in patients who began nivolumab less than 1 year after ASCT, so these patients were left out of later analyses to avoid confounding by immune reconstitution. The study was restricted to a single clinical trial cohort, and the causes of repertoire differences, possibly disease activity or prior therapy, were left undefined. Baseline TCR diversity was reported as lower in newly diagnosed patients than in healthy donors, and lower still in relapsed/refractory patients. CD4+ but not CD8+ TCR diversity rose significantly by C4D1 (p=0.0027 vs p=0.16), most apparent in complete responders (p=0.02). Among trial patients, those achieving complete response had baseline diversity similar to that of newly diagnosed patients, while diversity was significantly lower in partial responders and progressors.

The Qiagen DNeasy kit was used to extract genomic DNA both from unsorted PBMCs and from the negatively selected CD4+ and CD8+ fractions. Amplification of TCR beta CDR3 regions was done by immunoSEQ multiplex PCR with primers that anneal to V and J segments. A synthetic immune receptor repertoire was used to minimize amplification bias, and any residual bias was removed computationally once sequencing was done. Per the original workflow: Repertoire diversity was quantified as the Shannon entropy index using custom Python scripts. Unsorted, CD4+ and CD8+ repertoires were analyzed separately, except in combined analyses where CD4+ and CD8+ sequences were merged in silico. A clone counted as expanded when the clone's frequency after treatment rose at least 2-fold relative to C1D1, and clones undetected at baseline were given a pseudocount of 0.5. Clones with 0 or 1 copy at C1D1 were classified as singleton clones, and clones with 2 or more copies were classified as non-singleton clones. Clones expanded in unsorted samples were labelled as CD4+, CD8+ or unknown by matching protein sequences in sorted samples from the same patient. Wilcoxon tests on paired samples were used to test diversity changes from C1D1 to C4D1. TCRdb's version of the immuneACCESS table is confined to in-frame rearrangements and falls short of the full clone set. An unresolved V gene accounts for under half of the shortfall where checked; the remainder is of unknown origin. The D gene and trimming were derived from the DNA, and the V and J assignments and clone size from that table. The sample contains 26,000 or so clones, around three quarters of them found a single time. The leading ten clones occupy 2% to 2.5% of the sample.

Sample time point, as interpreted from the label and publication: cycle 1 day 1 (C1D1), immediately before nivolumab initiation. Every trial patient had relapsed following autologous stem cell transplantation, and prior brentuximab vedotin exposure was what differed among cohorts A, B and C. A Miltenyi CD4+ T cell isolation kit was used for magnetic negative selection to purify CD4+ T cells from thawed PBMCs. The trial cohort comprised fewer than 65 patients with relapsed/refractory classical Hodgkin lymphoma whose best overall responses were complete response, partial response or progressive disease. In the multi-cohort phase II CheckMate 205 trial, trial patients received single-agent nivolumab. An independent review committee assessed best overall response by applying the 2007 International Working Group response criteria. Trial PBMCs were collected immediately before nivolumab initiation (C1D1) and during therapy at cycle 2 day 1 and cycle 4 day 1. After peripheral blood was drawn into 8 mL Vacutainer Cell Preparation Tubes, PBMCs were isolated by centrifugation and then cryopreserved. Purified CD4+ and CD8+ fractions were prepared only for cases with an additional available PBMC sample. Magnetically labelled cells were removed on LS columns in a quadroMACS separator, and the flow-through was retained as the purified fraction.

Regarding this clone: Its antigen target is currently unknown. Base qualities are not provided; no much larger clone lies one nucleotide away.

From the germline V gene (reference sequence), CDR1 is SEHNR and CDR2 is FQNEAQ. The CDR3 has 18 amino acids, counting the end cysteine and phenylalanine. The sequence is cut down to CDR3 DNA, 54 bases in frame from base 1. Cut back by 4 bases and 6 bases, the V and J ends lie 25 bases apart. The specimen was CD4+ T cells from blood, collected at baseline. This clonotype was obtained from a human donor with classical Hodgkin lymphoma. Recombination joined TRBV7-9 with TRBJ2-1, with no confidently assigned D gene. The DNA sequence is as follows: TGTGCCAGCAGCTCAAAGCGTGCCGCCGTGAGCCCTGGCAATGAGCAGTTCTTC. This gives the protein CASSSKRAAVSPGNEQFF.